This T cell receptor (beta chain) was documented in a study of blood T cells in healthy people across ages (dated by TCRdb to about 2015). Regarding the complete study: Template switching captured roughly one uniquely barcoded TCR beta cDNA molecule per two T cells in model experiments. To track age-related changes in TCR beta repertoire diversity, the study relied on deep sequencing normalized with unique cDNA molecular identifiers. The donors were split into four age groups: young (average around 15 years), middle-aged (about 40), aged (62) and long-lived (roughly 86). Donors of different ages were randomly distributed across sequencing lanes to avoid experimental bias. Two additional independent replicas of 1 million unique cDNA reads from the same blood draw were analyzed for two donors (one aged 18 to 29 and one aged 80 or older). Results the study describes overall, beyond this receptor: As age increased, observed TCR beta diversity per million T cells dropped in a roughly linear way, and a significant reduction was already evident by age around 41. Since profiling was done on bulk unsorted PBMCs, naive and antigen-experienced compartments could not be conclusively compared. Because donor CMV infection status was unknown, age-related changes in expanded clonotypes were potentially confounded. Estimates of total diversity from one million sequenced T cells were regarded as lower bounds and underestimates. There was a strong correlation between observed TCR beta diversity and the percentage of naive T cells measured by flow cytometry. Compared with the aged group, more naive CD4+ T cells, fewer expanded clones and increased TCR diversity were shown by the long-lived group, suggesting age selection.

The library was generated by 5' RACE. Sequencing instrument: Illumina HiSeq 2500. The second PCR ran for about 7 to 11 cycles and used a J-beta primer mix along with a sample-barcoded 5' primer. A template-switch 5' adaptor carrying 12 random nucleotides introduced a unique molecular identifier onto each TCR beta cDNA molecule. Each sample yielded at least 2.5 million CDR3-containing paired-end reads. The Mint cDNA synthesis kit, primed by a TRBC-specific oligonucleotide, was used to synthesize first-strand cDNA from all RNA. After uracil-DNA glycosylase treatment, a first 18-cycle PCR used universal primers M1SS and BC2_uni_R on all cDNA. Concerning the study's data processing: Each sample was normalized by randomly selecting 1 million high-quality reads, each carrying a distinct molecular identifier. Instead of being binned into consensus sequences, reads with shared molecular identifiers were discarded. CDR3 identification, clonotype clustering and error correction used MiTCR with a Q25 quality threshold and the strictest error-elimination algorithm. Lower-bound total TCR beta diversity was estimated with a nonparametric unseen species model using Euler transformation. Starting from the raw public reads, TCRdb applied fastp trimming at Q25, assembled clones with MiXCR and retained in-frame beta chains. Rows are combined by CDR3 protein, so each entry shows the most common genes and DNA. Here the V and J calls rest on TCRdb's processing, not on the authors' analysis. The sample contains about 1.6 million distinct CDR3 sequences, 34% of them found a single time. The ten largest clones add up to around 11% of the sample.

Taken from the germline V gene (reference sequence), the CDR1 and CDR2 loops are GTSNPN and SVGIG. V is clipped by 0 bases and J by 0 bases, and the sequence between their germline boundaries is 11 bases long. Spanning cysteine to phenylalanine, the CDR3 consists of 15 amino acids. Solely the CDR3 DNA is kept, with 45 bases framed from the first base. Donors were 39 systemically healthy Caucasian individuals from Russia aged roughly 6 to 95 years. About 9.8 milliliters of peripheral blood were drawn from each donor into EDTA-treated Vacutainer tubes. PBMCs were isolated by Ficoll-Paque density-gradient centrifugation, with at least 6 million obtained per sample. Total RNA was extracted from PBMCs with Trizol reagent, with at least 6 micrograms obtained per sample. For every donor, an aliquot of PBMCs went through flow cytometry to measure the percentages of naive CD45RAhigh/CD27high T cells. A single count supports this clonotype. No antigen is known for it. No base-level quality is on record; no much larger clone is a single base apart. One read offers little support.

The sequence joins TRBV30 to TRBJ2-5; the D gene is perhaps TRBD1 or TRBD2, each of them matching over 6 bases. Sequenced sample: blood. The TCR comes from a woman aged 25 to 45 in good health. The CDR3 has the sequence CAWSVGGLYQETQYF. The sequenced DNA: TGTGCCTGGAGTGTGGGGGGCTTGTACCAAGAGACCCAGTACTTC.